Below are 11 T cell receptor beta chains sequenced from a single sample in a study of human T cells and chemical hapten exposure. TCRdb redid the calling of the RACE reads with MiXCR, one entry per CDR3 protein. The table has under 110,000 distinct CDR3 sequences, approximately 12% seen once. Time point indicated: pre-sensitization, week 0. Indicated treatment: therapeutic diphenylcyclopropenone sensitization with weekly scalp DPC. The sequences come from whole blood, collected in connection with sensitization to the hapten diphenylcyclopropenone (DPC). These receptors originate from a woman between 45 and 65 years old with alopecia areata. Some clones in this sample may be carry-over from other donors' samples.

Only a few counts were recorded for this clonotype. The chain joins TRBV7-6 to TRBJ2-1; 9 bases line up with TRBD1. After removal of 2 bases from V and 6 bases from J, the junction contained 11 bases not matched to a gene. CDR1 and CDR2 (germline): SGHVS, FNYEAQ. The CDR3 consists of 17 residues. The CDR3 nucleotides are TGTGCCAGCAGCTTAAGGGCCGGAAGGACAGGGGTCAATGAGCAGTTCTTC. Residues: CASSLRAGRTGVNEQFF. Full variable domain (remainder filled in from reference TRBV7-6 and TRBJ2-1): GAGVSQSPRYKVTKRGQDVALRCDPISGHVSLYWYRQALGQGPEFLTYFNYEAQQDKSGLPNDRFSAERPEGSISTLTIQRTEQRDSAMYRCASSLRAGRTGVNEQFFGPGTRLTVL.

This clonotype came up a few times. The V gene is TRBV6-5, the J gene TRBJ2-2; tentative D call: TRBD1 (5 bases). Germline V gene data show CDR1 as MNHEY and CDR2 as SVGAGI. V gave up 0 bases and J gave up 6 bases, with 8 bases separating them. The CDR3 is 14 residues long. CDR3 in amino acids: CASSYSIGAGELFF. DNA for the CDR3: TGTGCCAGCAGTTACTCGATAGGGGCCGGGGAGCTGTTTTTT.

The chain joins TRBV7-2 to TRBJ1-5; TRBD1 might be the D (6 bases). V was cut by 4 bases and J by 7 bases, with 11 bases left in between. CDR1 and CDR2 (germline): SGHTA, FQGNSA. The CDR3 sequence is 13 residues long. The CDR3 region has the DNA TGTGCCAGCAGCTCACAGGGTAACCAGCCCCAGCATTTT. Translation gives CASSSQGNQPQHF.

This clonotype was picked up many times. J is TRBJ2-5 and V is TRBV2; D call uncertain. The V gene's germline CDR1 is SNHLY and CDR2 FYNNEI. The CDR3 runs 11 residues. V lost 4 bases and J 3 bases, leaving 3 bases between the germline ends. CDR3 DNA sequence: TGTGCCAGCAGTGTTGAAGAGACCCAGTACTTC. Translating gives CASSVEETQYF.

The chain joins TRBV5-1 to TRBJ2-5; D not certain. V was cut by 1 base and J by 5 bases, with 15 bases left in between. This CDR3 contains 15 residues. Germline V lookup: CDR1 SGHRS, CDR2 YFSETQ. DNA for the CDR3: TGCGCCAGCAGCTTGTCGCCGAACCGGGCGGAGACCCAGTACTTC. Amino acid sequence: CASSLSPNRAETQYF.

This clonotype showed up just a few times. The rearrangement links TRBV28 to TRBJ1-3; D is undetermined. Germline values: CDR1 MDHEN, CDR2 SYDVKM. The ends were cut back, 1 base at V and 0 bases at J, with 10 bases in the middle. This CDR3 spans 16 amino acids. The CDR3 nucleotides are TGTGCCAGCAGTTTATCCTCCAGGTTCTCTGGAAACACCATATATTTT. Translation: CASSLSSRFSGNTIYF.

This clonotype turned up a few times. The chain has TRBV4-3 and TRBJ2-3; 7 bases map to TRBD1. CDR3 size: 17 residues. Germline trimming cut 5 bases from V and 2 bases from J; bases unmatched to any gene: 13. Germline assignment: CDR1 LGHNA and CDR2 YSLEER. CDR3 sequence (DNA): TGCGCCAGCAGCTCCCGTTTACAGGGGCCCTTCACAGATACGCAGTATTTT. Amino acids: CASSSRLQGPFTDTQYF.

Only a few counts were recorded for this clonotype. The V call is TRBV2, the J call TRBJ2-3, with 7 bases fitting TRBD2. Germline assignment: CDR1 SNHLY and CDR2 FYNNEI. Germline trimming cut 9 bases from V and 2 bases from J; bases unmatched to any gene: 5. CDR3 length: 13 residues. The CDR3 protein is CARFRDYTDTQYF. The CDR3 DNA sequence: TGTGCCAGATTCCGGGACTACACAGATACGCAGTATTTT.

The rearrangement links TRBV5-1 to TRBJ2-6; D is undetermined. CDR1 and CDR2 (germline): SGHRS, YFSETQ. The CDR3 covers 15 residues. Trimming took 4 bases from V and 0 from J, leaving 8 bases between them. CDR3 DNA sequence: TGCGCCAGCAGCAACGGAAACTCTGGGGCCAACGTCCTGACTTTC. Translating gives CASSNGNSGANVLTF.

A remark on this clonotype: Its ends do not fully match the called genes, so a read error is possible. This chain links TRBV11-2 with TRBJ1-2; D is undetermined. The CDR3 extends over 14 amino acids. Germline V gives CDR1 SGHAT, CDR2 FQNNGV. CDR3 sequence (DNA): TGTGCCAGTAGCTTGACCAGTTACACTTATGGCTACACCTTC. Amino acid sequence: CASSLTSYTYGYTF.

Of note for this clonotype: This clone may be a read error of a much larger clone one base away. The rearrangement joins TRBV5-1 to TRBJ2-3; unclear D gene. TRBJ1-5 matches the DNA end more closely, so the J call is doubtful. The CDR3 is 15 amino acids. Germline CDR1 reads SGHRS; CDR2 reads YFSETQ. CDR3 DNA: TGCGCCAGCAGCTTGGCGCGGGCCTCCTCAGATACGCAGCATTTT. Protein product: CASSLARASSDTQHF.